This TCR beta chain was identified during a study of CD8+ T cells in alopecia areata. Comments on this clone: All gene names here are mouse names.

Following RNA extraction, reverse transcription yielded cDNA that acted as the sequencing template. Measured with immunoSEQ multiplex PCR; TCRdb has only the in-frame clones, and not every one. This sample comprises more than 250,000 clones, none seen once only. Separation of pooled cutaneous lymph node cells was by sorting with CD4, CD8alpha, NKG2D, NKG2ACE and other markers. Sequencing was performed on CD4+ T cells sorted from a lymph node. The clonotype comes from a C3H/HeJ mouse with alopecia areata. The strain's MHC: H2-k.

The CDR3 region is CASRDRENSPLYF. Incomplete CDR3 DNA: TGTGCTAGCAGGGACAGGGAGAATTCGCCC. This chain connects TRBV17 to TRBJ1-6; 8 bases fit TRBD1. The read gets to within 3 residues of the CDR3 end, and the germline J gene fills in the rest. TRBJ1-6 falls under the ORF class, with uncertain function. J gave up 7 bases and V 6 bases, and 2 bases lay outside the gene matches. CDR3 size: 13 residues. Germline lookup yields CDR1 MNHDT and CDR2 YYDKIL.